This entry is about one T cell receptor (beta chain). The germline CDR1 and CDR2 sequences are SEHNR and FQNEAQ (reference sequence). This CDR3 region has 15 residues. J was trimmed by 7 bases and V by 5 bases; bases with no gene match: 12. These data come from a study of OX40 agonist ivuxolimab in advanced cancers. About the research overall: Ivuxolimab, an antibody that agonizes OX40 (CD134), was administered to the patients.

The table came from immunoSEQ multiplex PCR; TCRdb's copy has only in-frame clones and leaves some out. The sample includes tens of thousands of clones, 90% of them seen just once. V gene TRBV7-9 combines with J gene TRBJ2-7, with 9 bases matching TRBD1. This TCR derives from an adult with an advanced solid tumor such as melanoma, head and neck, liver or kidney cancer. Sample: CD4+ or CD8+ T cells sorted from blood, taken in a trial of the OX40 agonist ivuxolimab. The CDR3, as DNA: TGTGCCAGCAGCGACCCGGACAGGGGAGAGGAAGAGCAGTACTTC. This codes for CASSDPDRGEEEQYF.